This T cell receptor beta chain was retrieved from a study of shared clonotypes between healthy human individuals. Across the study: With ages of 18 to 49, the donors were two women and a few men. Study outcomes and limitations: Generation probabilities were higher for clonotypes shared across all four sorted-subset donors than for unshared ones.

Turning to this clone: Its antigen is as yet unknown.

The authors ran the assay at deep level. Here immunoSEQ multiplex PCR was the method, and the copy in TCRdb shows in-frame clones only, minus some. Here the sample spans approximately 320,000 clones, around 74% being singletons. This CDR3 spans 12 amino acids. The J segment lost 9 bases and the V segment lost 6 bases, leaving 8 bases of the junction unmatched. The V gene's germline CDR1 is SEHNR and CDR2 FQNEAQ (reference sequence). V gene TRBV7-9 combines with J gene TRBJ2-7, with 7 bases lining up with TRBD1. The sequenced sample consisted of memory CD4+ T cells sorted from blood. Stated subset: CD45RA-negative fraction. This receptor was taken from a man under 40 in good health. DNA of the CDR3: TGTGCCAGCAGGCTAACCCCAGGGGGGCAGTACTTC. It yields the protein CASRLTPGGQYF.